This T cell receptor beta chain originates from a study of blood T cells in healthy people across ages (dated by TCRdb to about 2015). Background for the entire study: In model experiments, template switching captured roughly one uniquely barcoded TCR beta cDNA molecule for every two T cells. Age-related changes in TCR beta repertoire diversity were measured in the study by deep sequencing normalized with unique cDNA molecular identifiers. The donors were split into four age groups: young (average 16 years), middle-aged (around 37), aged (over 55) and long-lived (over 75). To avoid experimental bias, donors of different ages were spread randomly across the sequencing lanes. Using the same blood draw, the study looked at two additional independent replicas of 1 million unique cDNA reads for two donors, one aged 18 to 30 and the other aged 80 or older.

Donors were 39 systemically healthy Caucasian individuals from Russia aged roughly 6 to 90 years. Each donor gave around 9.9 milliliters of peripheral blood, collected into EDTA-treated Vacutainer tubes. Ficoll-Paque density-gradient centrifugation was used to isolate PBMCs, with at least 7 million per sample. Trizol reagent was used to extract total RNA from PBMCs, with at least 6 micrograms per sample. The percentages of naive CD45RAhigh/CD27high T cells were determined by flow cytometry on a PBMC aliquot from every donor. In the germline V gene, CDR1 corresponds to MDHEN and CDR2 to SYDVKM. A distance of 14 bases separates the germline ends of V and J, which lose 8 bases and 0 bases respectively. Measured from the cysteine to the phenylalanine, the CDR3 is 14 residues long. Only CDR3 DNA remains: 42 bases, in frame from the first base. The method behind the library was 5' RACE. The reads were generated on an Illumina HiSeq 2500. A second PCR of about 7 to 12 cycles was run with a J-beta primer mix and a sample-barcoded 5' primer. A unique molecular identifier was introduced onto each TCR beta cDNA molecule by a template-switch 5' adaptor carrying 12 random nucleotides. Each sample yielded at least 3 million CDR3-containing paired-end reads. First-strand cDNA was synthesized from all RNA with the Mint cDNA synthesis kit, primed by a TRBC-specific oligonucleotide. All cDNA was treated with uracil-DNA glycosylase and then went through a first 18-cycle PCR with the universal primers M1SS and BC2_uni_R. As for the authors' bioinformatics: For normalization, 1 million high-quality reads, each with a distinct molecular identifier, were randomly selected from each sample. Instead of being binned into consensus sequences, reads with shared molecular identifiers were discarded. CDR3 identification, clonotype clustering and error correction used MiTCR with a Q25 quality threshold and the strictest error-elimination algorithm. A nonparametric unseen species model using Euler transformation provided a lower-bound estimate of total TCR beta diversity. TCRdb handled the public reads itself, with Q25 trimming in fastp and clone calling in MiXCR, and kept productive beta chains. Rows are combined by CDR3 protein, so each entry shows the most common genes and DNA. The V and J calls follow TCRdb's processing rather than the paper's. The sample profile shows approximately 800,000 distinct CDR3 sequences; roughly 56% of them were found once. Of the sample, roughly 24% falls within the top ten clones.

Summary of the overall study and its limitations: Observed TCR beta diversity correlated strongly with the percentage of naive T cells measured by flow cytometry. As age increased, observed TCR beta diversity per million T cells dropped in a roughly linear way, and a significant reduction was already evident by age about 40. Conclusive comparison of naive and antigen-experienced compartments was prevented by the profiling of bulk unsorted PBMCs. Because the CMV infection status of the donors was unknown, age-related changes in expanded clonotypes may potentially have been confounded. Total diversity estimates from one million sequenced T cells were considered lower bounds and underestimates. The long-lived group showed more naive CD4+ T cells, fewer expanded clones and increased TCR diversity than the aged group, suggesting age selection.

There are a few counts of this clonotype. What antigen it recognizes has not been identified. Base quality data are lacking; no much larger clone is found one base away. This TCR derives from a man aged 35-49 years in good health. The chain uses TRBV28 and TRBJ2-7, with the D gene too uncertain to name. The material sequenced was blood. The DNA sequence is TGTGCCAGCCGAGACGTTTTGTCCTCCTACGAGCAGTACTTC. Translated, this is CASRDVLSSYEQYF.